This T cell receptor beta chain was found in a study of lymphopenia after photon versus proton radiotherapy. General observations from the study: Proton therapy kept repertoires fairly stable, unlike photons, which gained effector/memory cells. After the lymphocyte nadir, photon-treated repertoires showed oligoclonal expansion, especially of CD8+ Temra cells. A bigger post-nadir fall in TCR diversity correlated inversely with survival time in deceased patients.

Assay used: immunoSEQ multiplex PCR; TCRdb lists only in-frame clones, some missing. The profile covers 20,000 or so clones, with 84% appearing a single time and around 2.9% taken by the ten largest. Details on this clone: Antigen specificity is unknown.

The receptor comes from a woman between 50 and 59 years old with pancreatic cancer. The source was peripheral blood, collected from a patient treated with photon-based radiotherapy.

CDR3 nucleotide sequence: TGTGCCAGCAGCTTGTTGGGAGGAGGCGAGCAGTACTTC. Its translation: CASSLLGGGEQYF. V usage is TRBV5-8 and J usage is TRBJ2-7; a possible D gene is TRBD2 (6 bases). From germline, CDR1 is SGHTS and CDR2 YDEGEE. Trimming shortened V by 1 base and J by 6 bases, and 11 bases separated the two germline ends. The CDR3 covers 13 residues.